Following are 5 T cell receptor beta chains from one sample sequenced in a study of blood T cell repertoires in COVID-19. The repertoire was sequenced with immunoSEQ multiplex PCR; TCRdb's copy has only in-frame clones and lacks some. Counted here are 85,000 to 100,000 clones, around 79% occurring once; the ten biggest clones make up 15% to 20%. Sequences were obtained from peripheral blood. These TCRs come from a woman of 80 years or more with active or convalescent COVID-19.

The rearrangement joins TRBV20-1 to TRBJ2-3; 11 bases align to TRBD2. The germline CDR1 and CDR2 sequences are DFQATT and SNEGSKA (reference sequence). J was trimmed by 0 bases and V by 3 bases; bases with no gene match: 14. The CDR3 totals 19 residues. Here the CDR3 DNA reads TGCAGTGCTAGTACGTGGGGGACTAGCGGAAGTTCTAGCACAGATACGCAGTATTTT. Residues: CSASTWGTSGSSSTDTQYF.

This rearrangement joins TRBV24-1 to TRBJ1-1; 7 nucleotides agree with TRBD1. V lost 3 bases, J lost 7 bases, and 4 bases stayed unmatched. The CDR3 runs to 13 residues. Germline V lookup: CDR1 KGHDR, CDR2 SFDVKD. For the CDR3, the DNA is TGTGCCACCAGTGATCCGGACAGGTTTGAAGCTTTCTTT. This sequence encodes CATSDPDRFEAFF.

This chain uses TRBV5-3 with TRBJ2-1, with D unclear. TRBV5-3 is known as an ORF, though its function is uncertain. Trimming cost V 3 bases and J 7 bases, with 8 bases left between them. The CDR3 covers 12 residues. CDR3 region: CARSSRRNEQFF. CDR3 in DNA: TGTGCCAGAAGCTCGCGCAGGAATGAGCAGTTCTTC.

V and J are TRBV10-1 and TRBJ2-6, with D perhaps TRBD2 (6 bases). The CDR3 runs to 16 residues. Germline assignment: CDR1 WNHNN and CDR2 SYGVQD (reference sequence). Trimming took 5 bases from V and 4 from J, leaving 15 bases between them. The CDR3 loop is CASSCPAAGGANVLTF. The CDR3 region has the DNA TGCGCCAGCAGTTGCCCCGCGGCGGGGGGGGCCAACGTCCTGACTTTC.

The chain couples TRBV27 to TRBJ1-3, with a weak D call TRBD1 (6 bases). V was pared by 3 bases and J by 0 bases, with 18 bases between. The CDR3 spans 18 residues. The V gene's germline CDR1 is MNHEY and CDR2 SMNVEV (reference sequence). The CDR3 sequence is CASSFSHPGGHSGNTIYF. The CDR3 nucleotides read TGTGCCAGCAGTTTTTCCCATCCCGGGGGGCACTCTGGAAACACCATATATTTT.